The 20 T cell receptor beta chains below all came from one sample that was sequenced in a study of shared clonotypes between healthy human individuals. Data came from immunoSEQ multiplex PCR; TCRdb stores just in-frame clones and leaves some out. Of about 2.4 million clones in the sample, more than 85% were seen once. Sequences were obtained from naive CD4+ T cells from PBMCs. The sample's subset: CD45RA+ positively selected. Source of these receptors: a man aged 18 to 30 in good health. Some clones in this sample may be carry-over from other donors' samples.

V and J are TRBV30 and TRBJ2-5, with a weak D call TRBD2 (6 bases). V shed 2 bases and J shed 5 bases, with 18 bases lying between them. Germline V gene lookup returns CDR1 GTSNPN and CDR2 SVGIG (reference sequence). The CDR3 is 15 residues long. The CDR3 bases are TGTGCCTGGAGTCCGACGGGGGATGGAGGGGAGACCCAGTACTTC. It translates to CAWSPTGDGGETQYF.

As for this clone: Without the conserved terminal phenylalanine or tryptophan, this CDR3 likely stems from a read error. It is unclear where the CDR3 begins or ends on the DNA, so no DNA is shown, and the CDR3 is as TCRdb lists it. The chain combines TRBV6-6 with TRBJ2-3; the table's D gene call, TRBD2, was not cross checked with the DNA. The CDR3 region is 9 residues in length, termini included. CDR1 is MNHNY and CDR2 is SVGAGI in the germline V gene (reference sequence). CDR3 in amino acids: CATAGGEIS.

The chain recombines TRBV6-5 with TRBJ2-7, with TRBD2 matching over 8 bases. The germline CDR1 and CDR2 sequences are MNHEY and SVGAGI. The CDR3 totals 14 residues. Losses at the gene ends were 8 bases for V and 5 bases for J; bases not matched to a gene: 11. CDR3 bases: TGTGCCAGCCTTGATAGCGGGAAGAGCCACGAGCAGTACTTC. It yields the protein CASLDSGKSHEQYF.

This clone was seen only once. DNA for the CDR3: TGCAGCGTTGTGCTAGCGGGAGGCCTCCGCAATGAGCAGTTCTTC. Residues: CSVVLAGGLRNEQFF. The rearrangement links TRBV29-1 to TRBJ2-1; the match to TRBD2 covers 11 bases. This CDR3 region has 15 residues. After removal of 4 bases from V and 6 bases from J, the junction contained 8 bases not matched to a gene. Germline V gives CDR1 SQVTM, CDR2 ANQGSEA.

V usage is TRBV27 and J usage is TRBJ2-1; D remains unclear. This CDR3 comprises 16 residues. Germline CDR1 is MNHEY and CDR2 is SMNVEV (reference sequence). Trimming removed 5 bases from V and 4 bases from J, with 18 bases in between. CDR3 DNA: TGTGCCAGCAGTCCGACGCGTAACGTCGGTTACAATGAGCAGTTCTTC. Translation gives CASSPTRNVGYNEQFF.

The CDR3 coding sequence is TGTGCCAGCACCCCCATCAGGGGGTACCTGGAAAATGAGCAGTTCTTC. Translation gives CASTPIRGYLENEQFF. V and J are TRBV28 and TRBJ2-1; TRBD1 aligns across 7 bases. Germline V gene sequence: CDR1 MDHEN, CDR2 SYDVKM. CDR3 length: 16 amino acids. Losses at the gene ends were 7 bases for V and 7 bases for J; bases not matched to a gene: 16.

The rearrangement uses TRBV7-9 and TRBJ1-1, with 8 nucleotides matching TRBD1. Germline CDR1 reads SEHNR; CDR2 reads FQNEAQ (reference sequence). CDR3 length: 14 residues. V dropped 5 bases and J dropped 5; count of bases not matched to a gene: 7. CDR3 amino acids: CASSQRQGITEAFF. CDR3 sequence (DNA): TGTGCCAGCAGCCAAAGACAGGGGATAACTGAAGCTTTCTTT.

This clone appeared a single time. This sample also contains other DNA sequences that code for the same CDR3. DNA of the CDR3: TGCGCCAGCAGCTTGGTCGGGGGCGCAGGGACCGGGGAGCTGTTTTTT. It encodes CASSLVGGAGTGELFF. J is TRBJ2-2 and V is TRBV5-1; either TRBD1 or TRBD2 may supply D (6 bases each). Trimming removed 0 bases from V and 5 bases from J, with 14 bases in between. The germline V gene has CDR1 SGHRS and CDR2 YFSETQ. The CDR3 extends over 16 amino acids.

V gene TRBV5-4 combines with J gene TRBJ2-5; no definite D call. The CDR3 loop spans 15 amino acids. The germline V gene has CDR1 SGHNT and CDR2 YYREEE (reference sequence). Trimming shortened V by 4 bases and J by 2 bases, and 15 bases separated the two germline ends. The CDR3 coding sequence is TGTGCCAGCAGCCCTGAGGTGGGAAGGCAAGAGACCCAGTACTTC. Protein sequence: CASSPEVGRQETQYF. Looking up the rest from reference TRBV5-4 and TRBJ2-5 gives the full variable domain: ETGVTQSPTHLIKTRGQQVTLRCSSQSGHNTVSWYQQALGQGPQFIFQYYREEENGRGNFPPRFSGLQFPNYSSELNVNALELDDSALYLCASSPEVGRQETQYFGPGTRLLVL.

V is TRBV7-8 and J is TRBJ2-7, with 8 bases aligning to TRBD1. Germline V gives CDR1 SGHVS, CDR2 FQNEAQ. After removal of 5 bases from V and 6 bases from J, the junction contained 15 bases not matched to a gene. This CDR3 has 16 residues. In DNA form, the CDR3 reads TGTGCCAGCAGCAAACGGGGCCGGACAGGGACCCTCGAGCAGTACTTC. This codes for CASSKRGRTGTLEQYF.

V is TRBV19 and J is TRBJ1-3; no definite D call. The V end lost 7 bases, the J end lost 2 bases, and 12 bases lay between the germline ends. Per the germline V gene, CDR1 is LNHDA and CDR2 is SQIVND (reference sequence). This CDR3 has 14 amino acids. In DNA form, the CDR3 reads TGTGCCAGTAATATGTACGGAGCTGGAAACACCATATATTTT. Residues: CASNMYGAGNTIYF.

The genes are TRBV9 and TRBJ1-1; perhaps TRBD1 as D (6 bases). The germline CDR1 and CDR2 sequences are SGDLS and YYNGEE. V was trimmed by 0 bases and J by 1 base, leaving 19 bases between them. This CDR3 is 18 amino acids long. CDR3 amino acids: CASSVGPLARGGNTEAFF. CDR3 DNA sequence: TGTGCCAGCAGCGTAGGCCCGTTGGCCAGGGGCGGGAACACTGAAGCTTTCTTT.

CDR3 region: CASEGSGSWEQFF. CDR3 coding DNA: TGTGCCAGCGAGGGTAGCGGGAGTTGGGAGCAGTTCTTC. The rearrangement uses TRBV6-6 and TRBJ2-1, with 9 bases lining up with TRBD2. The junction had 9 bases not matched to a gene; V was cut back by 8 bases and J by 10 bases. Germline V gives CDR1 MNHNY, CDR2 SVGAGI (reference sequence). The CDR3 spans 13 residues.

This chain joins TRBV4-1 and TRBJ1-5; D is perhaps TRBD1 (5 bases). Germline-derived CDR1 and CDR2 are MGHRA and YSYEKL. Trimming shortened V by 1 base and J by 1 base, and 8 bases separated the two germline ends. The CDR3 spans 15 residues. The CDR3 nucleotides are TGCGCCAGCAGCCAAGGGGGGGGAAGCAATCAGCCCCAGCATTTT. This translates into CASSQGGGSNQPQHF.

This clone was found a few times. This chain joins TRBV18 and TRBJ1-1, with no clear D. CDR3 length: 13 amino acids. In germline, CDR1 is KGHSH, CDR2 LQKENI. V was trimmed by 4 bases and J by 7 bases, leaving 13 bases between them. CDR3 in DNA: TGTGCCAGCTCACGTATGGGAGGCAGTGAAGCTTTCTTT. Protein sequence: CASSRMGGSEAFF.

V is TRBV11-3 and J is TRBJ2-3; possible D gene TRBD2, 6 bases. This CDR3 has 14 residues. The ends were cut back, 6 bases at V and 5 bases at J, with 15 bases in the middle. The germline V gene has CDR1 SGHNT and CDR2 YENEEA. CDR3 coding DNA: TGTGCCAGCAGTCTTGAGGGGAGGTTAGATACGCAGTATTTT. This translates into CASSLEGRLDTQYF.

The J gene is TRBJ2-5, the V gene TRBV4-1; D gene uncertain. The ends were cut back, 6 bases at V and 4 bases at J, with 15 bases in the middle. The V gene's germline CDR1 is MGHRA and CDR2 YSYEKL. CDR3 length: 14 residues. CDR3 sequence reads: CASSVGLGVETQYF. Written as DNA, the CDR3 is TGCGCCAGCAGTGTGGGTCTAGGAGTAGAGACCCAGTACTTC.

For this clone: Its ends do not fully match the called genes, so a read error is possible. The chain links TRBV19 to TRBJ2-6; 10 positions agree with TRBD1. CDR1 and CDR2 from the germline V gene are LNHDA and SQIVND (reference sequence). The CDR3 is made up of 13 amino acids. This CDR3 is CGTGVAGANVLTF. The CDR3 DNA reads TGCGGGACAGGGGTCGCTGGGGCCAACGTCCTGACTTTC.

The chain has TRBV5-5 and TRBJ1-5; no clear D gene. Germline V gene data show CDR1 as SGHKS and CDR2 as YYEKEE (reference sequence). The CDR3 is made up of 14 amino acids. Trimming cost V 0 bases and J 6 bases, with 10 bases left between them. This CDR3 reads CASSLAASSQPQHF. The CDR3 coding sequence is TGTGCCAGCAGCTTGGCGGCATCCAGTCAGCCCCAGCATTTT.

The chain couples TRBV18 to TRBJ2-1; 12 bases match TRBD2. V was clipped by 3 bases and J by 7 bases; unmatched bases: 13. This CDR3 is 18 amino acids long. CDR1 is KGHSH and CDR2 is LQKENI in the germline V gene. The CDR3 DNA follows: TGTGCCAGCTCACCTAGTATGGTCGGACTAGCGGGATTGAATGAGCAGTTCTTC. Amino acid sequence: CASSPSMVGLAGLNEQFF.